This TCR beta chain was identified in a study of chemoradiotherapy in HPV16-positive cancers. Study overall: Candidate HPV-specific T-cell clones and common TCR motifs came from functional assays in a couple of HPV16-positive patients. Points from the study as a whole: Functional assays defining HPV-specific T cells used only two HPV16-positive patients. During treatment, candidate HPV-specific clones and E7-related motifs expanded in tumor.

Comments on this clone: As yet, its antigen is unknown.

Only in-frame clones appear in the TCRdb table, and some are missing; sequencing was by immunoSEQ multiplex PCR. This sample carries about 32,000 clones, around 77% of them seen once, and the ten largest clones take 3.5% to 4%. This CDR3 is 14 amino acids long. Germline loops: CDR1 SGHVS, CDR2 FNYEAQ. V was shortened by 1 base and J by 4 bases, with 8 bases between the two germline ends. Sequencing used blood, obtained from a patient who underwent chemoradiotherapy. The chain couples TRBV7-6 to TRBJ1-3; D unclear. This TCR was recovered from a human donor with HPV-associated anogenital cancer. The CDR3 reads CASSLDRRGNTIYF. The CDR3 bases are TGTGCCAGCAGCTTAGACCGAAGAGGAAACACCATATATTTT.